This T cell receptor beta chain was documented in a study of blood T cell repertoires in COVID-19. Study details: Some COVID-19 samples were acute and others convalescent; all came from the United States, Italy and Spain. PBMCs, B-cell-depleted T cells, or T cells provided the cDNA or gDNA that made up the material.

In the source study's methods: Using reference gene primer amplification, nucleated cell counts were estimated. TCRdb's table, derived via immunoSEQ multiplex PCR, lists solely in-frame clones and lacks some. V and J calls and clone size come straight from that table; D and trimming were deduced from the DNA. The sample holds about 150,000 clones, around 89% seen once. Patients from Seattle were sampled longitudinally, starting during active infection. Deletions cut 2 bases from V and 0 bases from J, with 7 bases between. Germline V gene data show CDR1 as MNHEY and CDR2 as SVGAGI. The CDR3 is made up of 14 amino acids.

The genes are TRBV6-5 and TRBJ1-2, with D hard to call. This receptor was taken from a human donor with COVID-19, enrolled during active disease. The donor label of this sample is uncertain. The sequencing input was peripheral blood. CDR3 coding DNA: TGTGCCAGCAGTTACCTTCAGGCTAACTATGGCTACACCTTC. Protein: CASSYLQANYGYTF.